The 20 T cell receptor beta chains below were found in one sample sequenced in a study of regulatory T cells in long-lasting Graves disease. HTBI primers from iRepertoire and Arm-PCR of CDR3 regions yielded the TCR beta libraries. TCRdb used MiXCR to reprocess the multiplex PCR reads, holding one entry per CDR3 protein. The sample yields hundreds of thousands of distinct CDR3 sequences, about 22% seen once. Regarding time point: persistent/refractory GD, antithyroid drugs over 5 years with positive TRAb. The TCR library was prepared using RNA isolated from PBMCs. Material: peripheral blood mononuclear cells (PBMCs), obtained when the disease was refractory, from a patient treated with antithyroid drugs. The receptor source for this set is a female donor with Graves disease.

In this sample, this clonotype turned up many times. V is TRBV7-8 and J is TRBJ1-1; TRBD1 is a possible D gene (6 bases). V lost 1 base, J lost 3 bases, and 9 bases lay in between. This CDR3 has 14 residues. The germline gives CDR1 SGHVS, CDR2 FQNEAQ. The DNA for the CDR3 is TGTGCCAGCAGCTTAGTACAGGGTGACACTGAAGCTTTCTTT. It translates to CASSLVQGDTEAFF.

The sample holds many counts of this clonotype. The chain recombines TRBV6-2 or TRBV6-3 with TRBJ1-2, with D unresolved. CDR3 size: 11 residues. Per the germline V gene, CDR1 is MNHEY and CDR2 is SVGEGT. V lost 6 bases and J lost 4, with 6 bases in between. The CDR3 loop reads CASRSFYGYTF. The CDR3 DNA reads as TGTGCCAGCAGGAGCTTCTATGGCTACACCTTC.

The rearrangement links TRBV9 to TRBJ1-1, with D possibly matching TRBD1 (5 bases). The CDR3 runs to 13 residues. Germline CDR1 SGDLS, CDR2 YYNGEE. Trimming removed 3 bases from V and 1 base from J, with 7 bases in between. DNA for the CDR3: TGTGCCAGCAGCGGCGGGACGAACACTGAAGCTTTCTTT. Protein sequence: CASSGGTNTEAFF.

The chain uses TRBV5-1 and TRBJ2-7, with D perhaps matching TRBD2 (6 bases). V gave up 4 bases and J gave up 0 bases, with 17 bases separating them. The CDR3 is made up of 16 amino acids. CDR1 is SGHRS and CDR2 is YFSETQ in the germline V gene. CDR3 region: CASSRTGVGSSYEQYF. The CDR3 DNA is TGCGCCAGCAGCAGAACGGGGGTGGGAAGCTCCTACGAGCAGTACTTC.

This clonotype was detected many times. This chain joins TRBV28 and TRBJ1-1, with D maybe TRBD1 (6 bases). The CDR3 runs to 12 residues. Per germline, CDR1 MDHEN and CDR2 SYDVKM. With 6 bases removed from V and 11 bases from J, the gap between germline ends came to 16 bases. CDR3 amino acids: CASRLGGRGAFF. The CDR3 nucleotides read TGTGCCAGCAGGTTAGGGGGGCGCGGCGCTTTCTTT.

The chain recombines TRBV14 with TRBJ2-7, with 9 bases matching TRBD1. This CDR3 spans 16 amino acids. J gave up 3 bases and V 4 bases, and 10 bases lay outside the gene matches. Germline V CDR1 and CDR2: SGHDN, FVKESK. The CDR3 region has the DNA TGTGCCAGCAGCCGAAGGGGGGGACAGGGATTCTACGAGCAGTACTTC. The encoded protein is CASSRRGGQGFYEQYF. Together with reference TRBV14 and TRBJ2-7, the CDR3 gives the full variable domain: EAGVTQFPSHSVIEKGQTVTLRCDPISGHDNLYWYRRVMGKEIKFLLHFVKESKQDESGMPNNRFLAERTGGTYSTLKVQPAELEDSGVYFCASSRRGGQGFYEQYFGPGTRLTVT.

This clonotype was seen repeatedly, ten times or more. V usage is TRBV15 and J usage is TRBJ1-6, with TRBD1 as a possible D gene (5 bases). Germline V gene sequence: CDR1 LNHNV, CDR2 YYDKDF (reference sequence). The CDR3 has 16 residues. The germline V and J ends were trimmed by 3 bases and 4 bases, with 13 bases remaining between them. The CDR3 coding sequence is TGTGCCACCAGCAGTCCCAAAAGGGGTTATAATTCACCCCTCCACTTT. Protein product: CATSSPKRGYNSPLHF. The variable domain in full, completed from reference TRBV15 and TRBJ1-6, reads DAMVIQNPRYQVTQFGKPVTLSCSQTLNHNVMYWYQQKSSQAPKLLFHYYDKDFNNEADTPDNFQSRRPNTSFCFLDIRSPGLGDTAMYLCATSSPKRGYNSPLHFGNGTRLTVT.

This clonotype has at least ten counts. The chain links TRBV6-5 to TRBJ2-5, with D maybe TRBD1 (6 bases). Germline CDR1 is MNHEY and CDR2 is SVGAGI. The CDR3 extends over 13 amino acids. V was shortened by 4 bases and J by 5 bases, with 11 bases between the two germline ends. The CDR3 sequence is CASSWTVQETQYF. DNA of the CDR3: TGTGCCAGCAGTTGGACAGTCCAGGAGACCCAGTACTTC.

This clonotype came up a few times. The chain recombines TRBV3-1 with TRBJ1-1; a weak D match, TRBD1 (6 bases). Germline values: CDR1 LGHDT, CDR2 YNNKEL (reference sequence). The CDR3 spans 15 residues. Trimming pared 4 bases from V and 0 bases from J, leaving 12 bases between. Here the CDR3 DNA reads TGTGCCAGCAGCCTCGGGACATTTATGAACACTGAAGCTTTCTTT. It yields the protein CASSLGTFMNTEAFF. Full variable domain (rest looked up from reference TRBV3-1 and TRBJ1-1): DTAVSQTPKYLVTQMGNDKSIKCEQNLGHDTMYWYKQDSKKFLKIMFSYNNKELIINETVPNRFSPKSPDKAHLNLHINSLELGDSAVYFCASSLGTFMNTEAFFGQGTRLTVV.

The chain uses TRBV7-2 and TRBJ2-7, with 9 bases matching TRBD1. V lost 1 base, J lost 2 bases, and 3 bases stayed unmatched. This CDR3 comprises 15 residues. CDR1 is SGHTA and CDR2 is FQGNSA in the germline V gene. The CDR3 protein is CASSLGTGATYEQYF. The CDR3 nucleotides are TGTGCCAGCAGCTTAGGGACAGGGGCCACCTACGAGCAGTACTTC.

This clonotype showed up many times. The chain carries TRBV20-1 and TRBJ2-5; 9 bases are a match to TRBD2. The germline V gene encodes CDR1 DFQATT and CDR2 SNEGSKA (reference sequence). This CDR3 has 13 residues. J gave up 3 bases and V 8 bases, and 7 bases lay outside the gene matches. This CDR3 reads CSTLRGGKETQYF. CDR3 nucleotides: TGCAGTACCTTGCGGGGGGGAAAAGAGACCCAGTACTTC.

CDR3: CSVERAGGAGELFF. Written as DNA, the CDR3 is TGCAGCGTTGAGCGCGCGGGGGGCGCCGGGGAGCTGTTTTTT. V and J are TRBV29-1 and TRBJ2-2; 8 nucleotides line up with TRBD2. J lost 6 bases, V lost 3 bases, and 6 bases had no gene match. The germline CDR1 and CDR2 sequences are SQVTM and ANQGSEA. This CDR3 has 14 amino acids.

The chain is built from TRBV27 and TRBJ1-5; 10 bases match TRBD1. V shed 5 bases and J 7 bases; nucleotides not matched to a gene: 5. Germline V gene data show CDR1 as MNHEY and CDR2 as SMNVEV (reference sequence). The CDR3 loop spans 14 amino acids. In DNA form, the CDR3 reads TGTGCCAGCAGTCCAGGGACAGGGGAACAGCCCCAGCATTTT. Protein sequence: CASSPGTGEQPQHF.

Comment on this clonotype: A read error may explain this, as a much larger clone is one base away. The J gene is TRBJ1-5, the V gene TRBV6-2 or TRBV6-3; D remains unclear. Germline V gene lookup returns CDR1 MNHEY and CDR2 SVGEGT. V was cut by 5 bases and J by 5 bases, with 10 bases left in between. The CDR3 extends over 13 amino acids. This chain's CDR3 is CASSASRYQPQHF. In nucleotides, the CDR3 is TGTGCCAGCAGTGCGTCCCGGTATCAGCCCCAGCATTTT.

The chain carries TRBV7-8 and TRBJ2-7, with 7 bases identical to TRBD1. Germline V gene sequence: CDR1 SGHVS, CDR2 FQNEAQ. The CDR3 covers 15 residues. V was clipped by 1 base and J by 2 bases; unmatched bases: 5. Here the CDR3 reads CASSLDGTATYEQYF. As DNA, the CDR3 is TGTGCCAGCAGCTTAGACGGGACAGCAACCTACGAGCAGTACTTC.

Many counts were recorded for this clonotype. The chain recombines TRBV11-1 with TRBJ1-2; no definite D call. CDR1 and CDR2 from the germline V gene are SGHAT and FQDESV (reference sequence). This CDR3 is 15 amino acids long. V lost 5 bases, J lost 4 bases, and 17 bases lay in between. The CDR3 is CASSPLPEKVYGYTF. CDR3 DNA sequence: TGTGCCAGCAGCCCCCTACCGGAGAAGGTCTATGGCTACACCTTC.

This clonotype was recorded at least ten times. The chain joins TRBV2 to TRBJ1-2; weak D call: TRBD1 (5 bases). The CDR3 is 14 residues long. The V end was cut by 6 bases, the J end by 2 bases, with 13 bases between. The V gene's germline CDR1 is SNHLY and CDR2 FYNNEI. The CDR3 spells CASRGHLSNYGYTF. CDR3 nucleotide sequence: TGTGCCAGCAGAGGACACCTATCCAACTATGGCTACACCTTC.

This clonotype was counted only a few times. CDR3 DNA sequence: TGTGCCAGCAGCGCCCTCGGGGGGGGCTACCAAGAGACCCAGTACTTC. Translated, it gives CASSALGGGYQETQYF. The chain combines TRBV5-4 with TRBJ2-5; the match to TRBD2 covers 8 bases. The trim removed 4 bases at V and 0 bases at J, leaving 8 bases unmatched. The CDR3 totals 16 residues. Germline assignment: CDR1 SGHNT and CDR2 YYREEE (reference sequence).

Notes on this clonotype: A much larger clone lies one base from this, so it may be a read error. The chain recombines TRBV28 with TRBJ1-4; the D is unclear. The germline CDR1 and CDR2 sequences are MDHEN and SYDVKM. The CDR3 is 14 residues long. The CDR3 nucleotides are TGTGCCAGCAGCTTAAGCCTGCCTAATGAAAAACTGGTTTTT. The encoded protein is CASSLSLPNEKLVF. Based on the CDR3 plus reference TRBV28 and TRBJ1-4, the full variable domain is DVKVTQSSRYLVKRTGEKVFLECVQDMDHENMFWYRQDPGLGLRLIYFSYDVKMKEKGDIPEGYSVSREKKERFSLILESASTNQTSMYLCASSLSLPNEKLVFGSGTQLSVL.

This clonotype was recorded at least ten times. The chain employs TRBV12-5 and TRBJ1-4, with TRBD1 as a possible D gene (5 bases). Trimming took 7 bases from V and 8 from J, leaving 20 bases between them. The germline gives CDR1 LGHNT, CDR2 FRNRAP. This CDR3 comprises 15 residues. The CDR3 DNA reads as TGTGCTAGTGCTCCCCCGGGACCTCGGGCAGAAAAACTGTTTTTT. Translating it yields CASAPPGPRAEKLFF.